What follows is one TCR beta chain and its context. Clones were read by immunoSEQ multiplex PCR, and TCRdb kept only the in-frame ones, dropping some. Counted here are 130,000 to 150,000 clones, approximately 87% occurring once; the ten biggest clones make up roughly 6.1%. CDR1 SGHRS and CDR2 YFSETQ come from the germline V gene. The CDR3 runs 15 residues. V gave up 3 bases and J gave up 5 bases; unmatched junction bases: 9. These data are taken from a study of blood T cell repertoires in COVID-19. The sequencing sample was made of peripheral blood. The sequence derives from a man aged 80 or over with acute or convalescent COVID-19. This sequence joins TRBV5-1 and TRBJ1-2, with 8 bases identical to TRBD1. In nucleotides, the CDR3 is TGCGCCAGCAGCTCCGGAGGACAGGGAGTTTATGGCTACACCTTC. Its protein product is CASSSGGQGVYGYTF.